The 21 T cell receptor beta chains reported below all come from one sample, sequenced in a study of response to subunit inactivated influenza vaccine. MiXCR, run by TCRdb on the RT-PCR reads, gives a single entry per CDR3 protein. Among hundreds of thousands of distinct CDR3 sequences listed, about a tenth were seen once. Sequenced here: PBMCs from blood, sampled 40 to 50 days after vaccination. These receptors all stem from a man aged 50 to 59 who received an inactivated influenza vaccine.

This clonotype was seen many times. This sequence joins TRBV5-1 and TRBJ2-7; the D gene is possibly TRBD1 (6 bases). CDR1 is SGHRS, CDR2 YFSETQ, per germline. The CDR3 is made up of 19 amino acids. V lost 1 base and J 4 bases, leaving 27 bases between the germline ends. CDR3 sequence (DNA): TGCGCCAGCAGCTTGTCAGGGGCACGTTCACAGCCCCTTATTTACGAGCAGTACTTC. Protein product: CASSLSGARSQPLIYEQYF.

In its sample, this clonotype was seen many times. V gene TRBV29-1 combines with J gene TRBJ2-1; 7 bases map to TRBD2. Losses at the gene ends were 6 bases for V and 1 base for J; bases not matched to a gene: 6. Germline CDR1 SQVTM, CDR2 ANQGSEA. The CDR3 is made up of 14 amino acids. The chain's CDR3 is CSVARGNSYNEQFF. CDR3 DNA: TGCAGCGTGGCGCGGGGGAATTCCTACAATGAGCAGTTCTTC.

This clonotype appeared many times. The chain is built from TRBV7-2 and TRBJ1-2, with a tentative D call TRBD1 (5 bases). V was clipped by 7 bases and J by 2 bases, with 17 bases between them. This CDR3 contains 15 residues. CDR1 is SGHTA and CDR2 is FQGNSA in the germline V gene. CDR3 region: CASIPGPGGNYGYTF. The CDR3 nucleotides read TGTGCCAGCATCCCCGGCCCCGGGGGAAACTATGGCTACACCTTC.

This clonotype was observed a handful of times. The chain has TRBV7-9 and TRBJ2-5, with D uncertain. This CDR3 is built from 14 residues. The germline gives CDR1 SEHNR, CDR2 FQNEAQ (reference sequence). Trimming took off 2 bases at V and 3 bases at J, with 10 bases between the two ends. The CDR3 spells CASSLSQVKETQYF. For the CDR3, the DNA is TGTGCCAGCAGCTTAAGTCAGGTTAAAGAGACCCAGTACTTC.

Here the CDR3 DNA reads TGTGCCAGCAGCCCCCGGACAGGGGGAGAACATGGCTACACCTTC. It is translated as CASSPRTGGEHGYTF. This rearrangement joins TRBV7-9 to TRBJ1-2; TRBD1 matches 10 bases. Germline CDR1 SEHNR, CDR2 FQNEAQ (reference sequence). This CDR3 region has 15 residues. V shed 5 bases, J shed 6 bases, and the junction held 9 bases outside the gene matches.

The V and J genes are TRBV6-2 or TRBV6-3 and TRBJ2-3, with D unclear. V shed 0 bases and J shed 5 bases, with 6 bases lying between them. Germline CDR1 reads MNHEY; CDR2 reads SVGEGT. This CDR3 is built from 13 residues. In nucleotides, the CDR3 is TGTGCCAGCAGTTACTCCCGTGGAGATACGCAGTATTTT. The encoded protein is CASSYSRGDTQYF.

This clonotype has a count of ten or more. The genes are TRBV6-2 or TRBV6-3 and TRBJ2-1, with TRBD2 identical over 10 bases. CDR1 and CDR2 (germline): MNHEY, SVGEGT. V lost 6 bases and J lost 2; bases outside the gene matches: 7. There are 16 residues in the CDR3. This CDR3 is CASRPGTSVTYNEQFF. CDR3 nucleotide sequence: TGTGCCAGCAGACCTGGGACTAGCGTGACCTACAATGAGCAGTTCTTC.

The sample holds a few counts of this clonotype. This chain connects TRBV20-1 to TRBJ1-5; D is undetermined. Trimming removed 2 bases at V and 4 bases at J, with 9 bases between. Germline CDR1 DFQATT, CDR2 SNEGSKA (reference sequence). The CDR3 has 13 residues. This CDR3 is CSARKRVNQPQHF. For the CDR3, the DNA is TGCAGTGCTAGAAAGCGGGTTAATCAGCCCCAGCATTTT.

V usage is TRBV4-3 and J usage is TRBJ2-7, with no clear D. Germline loops: CDR1 LGHNA, CDR2 YSLEER. The CDR3 runs to 15 residues. The V end was cut by 3 bases, the J end by 2 bases, with 14 bases between. The CDR3 reads CASSHQSYGTYEQYF. The CDR3, as DNA: TGCGCCAGCAGCCACCAATCTTACGGAACCTACGAGCAGTACTTC.

The chain recombines TRBV7-3 with TRBJ2-1; 10 positions agree with TRBD2. With V trimmed by 6 bases and J by 3 bases, 5 bases remained unmatched. This CDR3 is built from 15 residues. CDR1 and CDR2 from the germline V gene are SGHTA and FQGTGA. CDR3 in DNA: TGTGCCAGCAGACCGGGGACTAGCGACTACAATGAGCAGTTCTTC. As protein: CASRPGTSDYNEQFF. The full variable domain, in which reference TRBV7-3 and TRBJ2-1 provide the parts outside the CDR3, is GAGVSQTPSNKVTEKGKYVELRCDPISGHTALYWYRQSLGQGPEFLIYFQGTGAADDSGLPNDRFFAVRPEGSVSTLKIQRTERGDSAVYLCASRPGTSDYNEQFFGPGTRLTVL.

In its sample, this clonotype was seen a few times. The rearrangement joins TRBV20-1 to TRBJ2-2, with D uncertain. The germline V gene encodes CDR1 DFQATT and CDR2 SNEGSKA (reference sequence). The CDR3 contains 15 residues. V was trimmed by 0 bases and J by 1 base, leaving 9 bases between them. CDR3 sequence: CSARDQQLNTGELFF. The CDR3 nucleotides are TGCAGTGCTAGAGATCAACAGCTGAACACCGGGGAGCTGTTTTTT.

This clonotype was detected a few times. The chain combines TRBV4-2 with TRBJ2-1; TRBD2 aligns across 8 bases. CDR1 and CDR2 (germline): LGHNA, YNFKEQ. V was pared by 0 bases and J by 7 bases, with 5 bases of the junction left unmatched. The CDR3 runs 15 residues. CDR3 DNA sequence: TGTGCCAGCAGCCAAGAACGGGAGGGCCGGAATGAGCAGTTCTTC. Its protein is CASSQEREGRNEQFF.

There are many counts of this clonotype. The chain carries TRBV6-1 and TRBJ2-5; D remains unclear. The length of the CDR3 is 16 residues. The germline V gene has CDR1 MNHNS and CDR2 SASEGT. The ends were cut back, 9 bases at V and 2 bases at J, with 22 bases in the middle. This CDR3 is CARQGSSRKNQETQYF. The DNA for the CDR3 is TGTGCCAGGCAAGGGTCGAGCAGAAAAAATCAAGAGACCCAGTACTTC.

Remarks on this clonotype: This could be a read error, since a much larger clone is one nucleotide away. The V and J genes are TRBV7-2 and TRBJ2-5, with D perhaps matching TRBD2 (6 bases). Germline lookup yields CDR1 SGHTA and CDR2 FQGNSA. This CDR3 region has 15 residues. The CDR3 reads CASSSRSSGEETQCF. DNA for the CDR3: TGTGCCAGCAGCTCCCGCAGTAGCGGAGAAGAGACCCAGTGCTTC.

The V gene is TRBV6-1, the J gene TRBJ2-5; D unresolved. The V end lost 5 bases, the J end lost 2 bases, and 12 bases lay between the germline ends. The germline V gene has CDR1 MNHNS and CDR2 SASEGT. This CDR3 contains 14 residues. CDR3 sequence: CASSPLVSQETQYF. DNA of the CDR3: TGTGCCAGCAGTCCCCTCGTTTCTCAAGAGACCCAGTACTTC.

The CDR3 coding sequence is TGCAGCGTGAGGGGCCCTCACGAGCAGTACTTC. Encoded protein: CSVRGPHEQYF. The V call is TRBV29-1, the J call TRBJ2-7; D might be TRBD1 or TRBD2, each matching 5 bases. V was clipped by 6 bases and J by 5 bases, with 11 bases between them. This CDR3 contains 11 residues. Germline CDR1 reads SQVTM; CDR2 reads ANQGSEA.

The chain joins TRBV3-1 to TRBJ2-4; D is uncertain. There are 17 residues in the CDR3. V gave up 3 bases and J gave up 2 bases, with 17 bases separating them. Germline CDR1 is LGHDT and CDR2 is YNNKEL (reference sequence). The CDR3 sequence: CASSQTLGLRTKNIQYF. The CDR3 coding sequence is TGTGCCAGCAGCCAGACGCTTGGGTTACGGACCAAAAACATTCAGTACTTC. The full variable domain, completed using reference TRBV3-1 and TRBJ2-4, is DTAVSQTPKYLVTQMGNDKSIKCEQNLGHDTMYWYKQDSKKFLKIMFSYNNKELIINETVPNRFSPKSPDKAHLNLHINSLELGDSAVYFCASSQTLGLRTKNIQYFGAGTRLSVL.

The chain links TRBV7-2 to TRBJ2-1; 11 nucleotides align to TRBD2. Trimming at V came to 0 bases and at J to 4 bases, leaving 2 bases not matched to a gene. CDR3 length: 16 amino acids. Germline V gene lookup returns CDR1 SGHTA and CDR2 FQGNSA. CDR3 in amino acids: CASSLAGTSGYNEQFF. The CDR3 nucleotides read TGTGCCAGCAGCTTAGCGGGGACTAGCGGTTACAATGAGCAGTTCTTC.

The CDR3 loop is CASSPRQGNYNEQFF. CDR3 DNA sequence: TGCGCCAGCAGCCCCCGACAGGGGAACTACAATGAGCAGTTCTTC. The rearrangement links TRBV5-1 to TRBJ2-1; TRBD1 matches at 8 bases. From germline, CDR1 is SGHRS and CDR2 YFSETQ. The length of the CDR3 is 15 residues. The ends lost 4 bases at V and 3 bases at J; junction bases unmatched: 6.

This clonotype was observed at least ten times. The chain couples TRBV6-2 or TRBV6-3 to TRBJ2-1; no firm D call. Germline V lookup: CDR1 MNHEY, CDR2 SVGEGT. V lost 0 bases and J lost 6, with 9 bases in between. This CDR3 is 14 amino acids long. Written as DNA, the CDR3 is TGTGCCAGCAGTTACTCGATAATCAGCAATGAGCAGTTCTTC. Translating gives CASSYSIISNEQFF.

The CDR3 loop reads CASSGRGNGANVLTF. As DNA, the CDR3 is TGCGCCAGCAGTGGAAGGGGGAACGGGGCCAACGTCCTGACTTTC. The chain joins TRBV10-2 to TRBJ2-6, with D possibly matching TRBD1 (6 bases). Germline V lookup: CDR1 WSHSY, CDR2 SAAADI. The CDR3 covers 15 residues. Trimming took off 4 bases at V and 4 bases at J, with 11 bases between the two ends.